This T cell receptor beta chain was sequenced for a study of blood T cell repertoires in COVID-19. Study as a whole: Some COVID-19 samples were acute and others convalescent; all came from the United States, Italy and Spain. T cells, B-cell-depleted T cells, or PBMCs provided the cDNA or gDNA that served as material.

The table came from immunoSEQ multiplex PCR; TCRdb's copy has only in-frame clones and leaves some out. Altogether over 45,000 clones are present, more than 60% being singletons, with the ten largest covering about 17%. CDR1 and CDR2 from the germline V gene are SGHRS and YFSETQ. The ends were cut back, 1 base at V and 6 bases at J, with 14 bases in the middle. The CDR3 has 15 amino acids. Specimen: peripheral blood. The V call is TRBV5-1, the J call TRBJ2-1; D remains ambiguous. The sequence derives from a woman aged 50 to 60 with active or convalescent COVID-19. The CDR3 DNA follows: TGCGCCAGCAGCTTGATGTCAACGCTAGTCAATGAGCAGTTCTTC. It yields the protein CASSLMSTLVNEQFF.